The sequence of this TCR beta chain was determined in a study of blood T cell repertoires in COVID-19. This CDR3 is 13 amino acids long. Trimming cost V 2 bases and J 7 bases, with 11 bases left between them. The germline gives CDR1 MNHNY, CDR2 SVGAGI (reference sequence). Data came from immunoSEQ multiplex PCR; TCRdb stores just in-frame clones and leaves some out. This table has more than 80,000 clones, 70% to 80% appearing once. The chain combines TRBV6-6 with TRBJ1-2; a weak D match, TRBD1 (5 bases). The receptor was derived from a human donor with acute or convalescent COVID-19. The donor label of this sample is uncertain. Specimen: peripheral blood. The CDR3 loop is CASSYGQGFGYTF. DNA of the CDR3: TGTGCCAGCAGTTACGGCCAGGGATTTGGCTACACCTTC.